A single sample is the source of the 26 T cell receptor beta chains below, sequenced in a study of identical twins. TCRdb called the 5' RACE reads again in MiXCR, with one record for every CDR3 protein. The sample records fewer than 250,000 distinct CDR3 sequences, about 7.3% being singletons. This same sample was also taken into another study, of yellow fever vaccine responses in identical twins.

Sample: memory (CD45RO+) T cells sorted from blood. The receptors derive from a woman under 30 in good health.

The rearrangement uses TRBV24-1 and TRBJ2-1; TRBD1 or TRBD2 may be the D gene (7 bases each). Between the trimmed V and J ends, which lost 5 bases and 7 bases, there was a span of 23 bases. Germline CDR1 and CDR2: KGHDR and SFDVKD. This CDR3 is built from 17 residues. CDR3 sequence reads: CATSGRPGGLLQNEQFF. CDR3 nucleotide sequence: TGTGCCACCAGTGGTCGCCCAGGGGGACTACTACAAAATGAGCAGTTCTTC.

This clonotype was counted many times. As DNA, the CDR3 is TGTGCCAGCAGCCCGTTGGGTCCCTACGAGCAGTACTTC. Encoded protein: CASSPLGPYEQYF. The chain uses TRBV12-3 or TRBV12-4 and TRBJ2-7; D is undetermined. The CDR3 is 13 residues long. The V end lost 6 bases, the J end lost 2 bases, and 11 bases lay between the germline ends.

This clonotype occurred many times. The V and J genes are TRBV20-1 and TRBJ1-6, with 8 positions matching TRBD1. The CDR3 sequence is 15 residues long. V trimming: 3 bases; J trimming: 7 bases; junction bases outside the gene matches: 8. Per germline, CDR1 DFQATT and CDR2 SNEGSKA (reference sequence). The CDR3: CSASQFRGLNSPLHF. The CDR3 DNA sequence: TGCAGTGCTAGTCAATTCAGGGGGCTCAATTCACCCCTCCACTTT.

The table lists this clonotype with many counts. This chain joins TRBV6-5 and TRBJ1-6; no definite D call. Trimming shortened V by 2 bases and J by 6 bases, and 14 bases separated the two germline ends. The germline V gene has CDR1 MNHEY and CDR2 SVGAGI. The CDR3 runs to 16 residues. The chain's CDR3 is CASSYPPRPGNSPLHF. DNA for the CDR3: TGTGCCAGCAGTTACCCCCCCCGTCCTGGTAATTCACCCCTCCACTTT.

In its sample, this clonotype was seen many times. The chain employs TRBV3-1 and TRBJ2-4; the D gene could be TRBD1 or TRBD2 (5 bases each). In germline, CDR1 is LGHDT, CDR2 YNNKEL (reference sequence). Deletions cut 5 bases from V and 2 bases from J, with 13 bases between. There are 15 residues in the CDR3. As DNA, the CDR3 is TGTGCCAGCAGCGGATACCGGGGACCCAAAAACATTCAGTACTTC. The encoded protein is CASSGYRGPKNIQYF.

This clonotype was counted many times. The genes are TRBV27 and TRBJ2-2; TRBD2 is a possible D gene (6 bases). V was trimmed by 0 bases and J by 3 bases, leaving 11 bases between them. Looked up from germline, CDR1 is MNHEY and CDR2 is SMNVEV (reference sequence). The CDR3 sequence is 16 residues long. CDR3: CASSLSWGGDTGELFF. For the CDR3, the DNA is TGTGCCAGCAGTTTATCGTGGGGAGGCGACACCGGGGAGCTGTTTTTT.

The rearrangement uses TRBV27 and TRBJ2-3; no clear D. V gave up 2 bases and J gave up 0 bases, with 9 bases separating them. In germline, CDR1 is MNHEY, CDR2 SMNVEV (reference sequence). The CDR3 sequence is 15 residues long. This chain's CDR3 is CASSLRPASTDTQYF. The CDR3 DNA follows: TGTGCCAGCAGTTTAAGACCGGCTAGCACAGATACGCAGTATTTT.

In this sample, this clonotype turned up many times. This chain uses TRBV25-1 with TRBJ2-3; TRBD1 matches at 10 bases. CDR1 is MGHDK and CDR2 is SYGVNS in the germline V gene. The CDR3 contains 15 residues. Germline trimming cut 4 bases from V and 4 bases from J; bases unmatched to any gene: 5. This CDR3 reads CASSGTGGPSDTQYF. The CDR3 DNA reads TGTGCCAGCAGTGGGACAGGGGGTCCCTCAGATACGCAGTATTTT.

This clonotype came up many times. The rearrangement uses TRBV6-1 and TRBJ2-1; 9 bases agree with TRBD1. Germline CDR1 MNHNS, CDR2 SASEGT. The CDR3 consists of 14 residues. After removal of 6 bases from V and 7 bases from J, the junction contained 7 bases not matched to a gene. The CDR3 reads CASSAGTGLNEQFF. DNA of the CDR3: TGTGCCAGCAGCGCCGGGACAGGGCTGAATGAGCAGTTCTTC.

This clonotype was seen a handful of times. The gene calls are TRBV9 and TRBJ2-1; tentatively, D is TRBD2 (5 bases). The germline V and J ends were trimmed by 0 bases and 3 bases, with 10 bases remaining between them. Germline CDR1 reads SGDLS; CDR2 reads YYNGEE. CDR3 length: 15 residues. The CDR3: CASSVGLAIYNEQFF. CDR3 bases: TGTGCCAGCAGCGTAGGGCTAGCCATCTACAATGAGCAGTTCTTC.

There are many counts of this clonotype. V and J are TRBV12-3 or TRBV12-4 and TRBJ2-7; D is undetermined. This CDR3 has 13 residues. V was pared by 3 bases and J by 3 bases, with 9 bases between. This chain's CDR3 is CASSFHPDYEQYF. The CDR3 coding sequence is TGTGCCAGCAGTTTCCACCCCGACTACGAGCAGTACTTC.

V is TRBV28 and J is TRBJ2-7; TRBD2 agrees at 9 bases. The CDR3 extends over 16 amino acids. The ends lost 7 bases at V and 6 bases at J; junction bases unmatched: 16. CDR1 and CDR2 from the germline V gene are MDHEN and SYDVKM. CDR3 protein: CASTYSGLAGIGEQYF. CDR3 coding DNA: TGTGCCAGCACCTACTCGGGGCTAGCGGGAATCGGCGAGCAGTACTTC.

This clonotype turned up a few times. The V call is TRBV6-5, the J call TRBJ2-1; TRBD2 agrees at 9 bases. CDR1 MNHEY and CDR2 SVGAGI come from the germline V gene. The CDR3 consists of 15 residues. Germline trimming cut 2 bases from V and 10 bases from J; bases unmatched to any gene: 9. This CDR3 reads CASSYPWTSEGEQFF. The CDR3 DNA follows: TGTGCCAGCAGTTACCCCTGGACTAGCGAGGGCGAGCAGTTCTTC.

This clonotype has more than one count but fewer than ten. The chain uses TRBV11-1 and TRBJ2-1; 12 nucleotides align to TRBD2. The CDR3 is 18 residues long. The germline gives CDR1 SGHAT, CDR2 FQDESV (reference sequence). The ends lost 8 bases at V and 0 bases at J; junction bases unmatched: 11. CDR3 bases: TGTGCCAGCGGGAATCCTGGACTAGCGGGGCCCTCCTACAATGAGCAGTTCTTC. It yields the protein CASGNPGLAGPSYNEQFF.

This clonotype has a count of ten or more. The CDR3 nucleotides read TGTGCCAGCAACCAAAACCCGGGGACAGGGGTCGAGCAGTTCTTC. This codes for CASNQNPGTGVEQFF. The V gene is TRBV5-6, the J gene TRBJ2-1; TRBD1 matches at 10 bases. The trim removed 6 bases at V and 10 bases at J, leaving 13 bases unmatched. CDR1 SGHDT and CDR2 YYEEEE come from the germline V gene. This CDR3 region has 15 residues.

The table lists this clonotype with many counts. This rearrangement joins TRBV6-5 to TRBJ1-1, with D unresolved. The CDR3 runs 15 residues. Germline V lookup: CDR1 MNHEY, CDR2 SVGAGI. V shed 2 bases and J shed 1 base, with 11 bases lying between them. CDR3 DNA: TGTGCCAGCAGTTACCGAGGACTCACGAACACTGAAGCTTTCTTT. The encoded protein is CASSYRGLTNTEAFF.

This clonotype was seen only a few times. The V gene is TRBV2, the J gene TRBJ1-2; TRBD1 matches 10 bases. Germline-derived CDR1 and CDR2 are SNHLY and FYNNEI. The CDR3 loop spans 14 amino acids. The V gene end was trimmed by 3 bases and the J gene end by 7 bases; junction bases not matched to a gene: 5. The CDR3 DNA follows: TGTGCCAGCAGTGAGGACAGGGGGTACGGTGGCTACACCTTC. It specifies CASSEDRGYGGYTF. Filled out from reference TRBV2 and TRBJ1-2, the complete variable domain reads EPEVTQTPSHQVTQMGQEVILRCVPISNHLYFYWYRQILGQKVEFLVSFYNNEISEKSEIFDDQFSVERPDGSNFTLKIRSTKLEDSAMYFCASSEDRGYGGYTFGSGTRLTVV.

The J gene is TRBJ2-7, the V gene TRBV9; the D is unclear. The germline CDR1 and CDR2 sequences are SGDLS and YYNGEE. Trimming pared 3 bases from V and 2 bases from J, leaving 15 bases between. This CDR3 spans 15 amino acids. The DNA of the CDR3 is TGTGCCAGCAGCGCATCCCCTACTGCAACCTACGAGCAGTACTTC. Its protein product is CASSASPTATYEQYF.

The rearrangement uses TRBV20-1 and TRBJ2-1; 10 bases match TRBD2. Germline CDR1 reads DFQATT; CDR2 reads SNEGSKA (reference sequence). V lost 6 bases and J lost 8; bases outside the gene matches: 16. CDR3 length equals 16 residues. DNA for the CDR3: TGCAGTGCCCGCCGGGGAGCGGGAGGGGCCTTGGATGAGCAGTTCTTC. Translation: CSARRGAGGALDEQFF.

This clonotype showed up just a few times. This chain links TRBV9 with TRBJ2-3; D is uncertain. CDR1 SGDLS and CDR2 YYNGEE come from the germline V gene. The V end was cut by 0 bases, the J end by 6 bases, with 8 bases between. This CDR3 region has 13 residues. The CDR3 loop reads CASSVVSMDTQYF. CDR3 bases: TGTGCCAGCAGCGTAGTCAGCATGGATACGCAGTATTTT.

This clonotype was observed a handful of times. In DNA, the CDR3 is TGTGCCAGCAGCCTAACCTACAGGTTACACGAGCAGTACTTC. This gives the protein CASSLTYRLHEQYF. V is TRBV28 and J is TRBJ2-7, with TRBD1 as a possible D gene (5 bases). The V gene's germline CDR1 is MDHEN and CDR2 SYDVKM. The CDR3 spans 14 residues. The germline V and J ends were trimmed by 6 bases and 5 bases, with 17 bases remaining between them.

Details on this clonotype: A read error may be the cause here, since a much bigger clone is one base away. The CDR3 is CTSSFRVAGGKTDTQYF. Here the CDR3 DNA reads TGTACCAGCAGTTTCCGGGTAGCGGGGGGTAAGACAGATACGCAGTATTTT. The chain links TRBV12-3 or TRBV12-4 to TRBJ2-3; 10 positions agree with TRBD2. This CDR3 contains 17 residues.

In this sample, this clonotype turned up many times. The genes are TRBV7-8 and TRBJ2-6; a weak D match, TRBD1 (6 bases). Looked up from germline, CDR1 is SGHVS and CDR2 is FQNEAQ. The CDR3 runs 17 residues. V lost 5 bases, J lost 0 bases, and 14 bases lay in between. The CDR3 protein is CASSHLTGFSGANVLTF. Here the CDR3 DNA reads TGTGCCAGCAGCCACTTAACAGGGTTCTCTGGGGCCAACGTCCTGACTTTC. The full variable domain, with the rest looked up from reference TRBV7-8 and TRBJ2-6, is GAGVSQSPRYKVAKRGQDVALRCDPISGHVSLFWYQQALGQGPEFLTYFQNEAQLDKSGLPSDRFFAERPEGSVSTLKIQRTQQEDSAVYLCASSHLTGFSGANVLTFGAGSRLTVL.

The table lists this clonotype with many counts. The chain combines TRBV7-9 with TRBJ2-7, with 8 nucleotides matching TRBD2. There are 16 residues in the CDR3. The V gene end was trimmed by 4 bases and the J gene end by 3 bases; junction bases not matched to a gene: 11. The germline gives CDR1 SEHNR, CDR2 FQNEAQ (reference sequence). The CDR3 bases are TGTGCCAGCAGCTCCCCTGCGGGGGGCGACCACTACGAGCAGTACTTC. Its translation is CASSSPAGGDHYEQYF.

This clonotype was detected ten times or more. V and J are TRBV10-2 and TRBJ2-7; weak D call: TRBD2 (6 bases). Germline CDR1 and CDR2: WSHSY and SAAADI. The V and J ends lost 4 bases and 1 base respectively, with 11 bases between them. The CDR3 is 14 residues long. DNA for the CDR3: TGCGCCAGCAGTGTTACGGGAGCGTCCTACGAGCAGTACTTC. Amino acids: CASSVTGASYEQYF.

This clonotype came up many times. This chain joins TRBV28 and TRBJ2-2, with D perhaps given as TRBD1 or TRBD2 (6 bases each). Between the trimmed V and J ends, which lost 6 bases and 0 bases, there was a span of 23 bases. The germline gives CDR1 MDHEN, CDR2 SYDVKM. The CDR3 is 19 residues long. CDR3 region: CASRPPLGVGGPNTGELFF. The CDR3 region has the DNA TGTGCCAGCAGGCCCCCCCTGGGGGTGGGGGGCCCGAACACCGGGGAGCTGTTTTTT.